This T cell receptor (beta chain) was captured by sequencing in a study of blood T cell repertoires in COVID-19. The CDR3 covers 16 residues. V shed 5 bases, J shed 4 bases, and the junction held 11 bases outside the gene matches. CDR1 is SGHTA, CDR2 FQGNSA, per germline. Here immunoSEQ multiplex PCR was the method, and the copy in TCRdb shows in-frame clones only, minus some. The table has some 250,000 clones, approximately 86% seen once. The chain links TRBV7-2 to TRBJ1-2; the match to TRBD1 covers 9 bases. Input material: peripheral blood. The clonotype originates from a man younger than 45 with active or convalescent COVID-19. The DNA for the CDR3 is TGTGCCAGCAGCCCGGCCGGGGACAGGGTACTCTATGGCTACACCTTC. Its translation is CASSPAGDRVLYGYTF. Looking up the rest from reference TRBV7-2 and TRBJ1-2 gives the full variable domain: GAGVSQSPSNKVTEKGKDVELRCDPISGHTALYWYRQSLGQGLEFLIYFQGNSAPDKSGLPSDRFSAERTGGSVSTLTIQRTQQEDSAVYLCASSPAGDRVLYGYTFGSGTRLTVV.